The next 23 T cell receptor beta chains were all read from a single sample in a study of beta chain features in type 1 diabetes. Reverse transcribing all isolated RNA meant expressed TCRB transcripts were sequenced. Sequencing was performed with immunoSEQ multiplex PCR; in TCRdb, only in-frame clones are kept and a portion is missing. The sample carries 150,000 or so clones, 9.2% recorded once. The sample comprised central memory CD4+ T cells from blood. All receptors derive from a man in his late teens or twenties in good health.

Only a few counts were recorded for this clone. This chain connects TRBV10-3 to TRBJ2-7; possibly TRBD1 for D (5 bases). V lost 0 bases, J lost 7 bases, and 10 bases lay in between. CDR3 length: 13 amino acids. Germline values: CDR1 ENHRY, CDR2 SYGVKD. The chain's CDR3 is CAISESLGLEQYF. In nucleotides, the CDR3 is TGTGCCATCAGTGAGTCGTTGGGGCTGGAGCAGTACTTC.

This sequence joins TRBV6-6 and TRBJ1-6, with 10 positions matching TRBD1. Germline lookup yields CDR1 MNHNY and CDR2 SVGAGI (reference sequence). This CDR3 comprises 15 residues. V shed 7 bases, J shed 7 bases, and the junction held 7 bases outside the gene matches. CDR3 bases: TGTGCCAGCATCCCGGGACAGGGGATCAATTCACCCCTCCACTTT. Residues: CASIPGQGINSPLHF.

DNA of the CDR3: TGTGCCAGCAGGCTGGGACTAGCGGGGGTCTACAATGAGCAGTTCTTC. This encodes CASRLGLAGVYNEQFF. The rearrangement links TRBV28 to TRBJ2-1; 14 positions match TRBD2. The CDR3 consists of 16 residues. Germline values: CDR1 MDHEN, CDR2 SYDVKM. V was pared by 6 bases and J by 3 bases, with 4 bases of the junction left unmatched.

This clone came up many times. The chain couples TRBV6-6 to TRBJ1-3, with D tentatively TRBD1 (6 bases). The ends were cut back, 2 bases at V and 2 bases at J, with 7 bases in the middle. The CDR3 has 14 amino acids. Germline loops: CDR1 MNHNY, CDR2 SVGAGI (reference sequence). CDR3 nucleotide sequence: TGTGCCAGCAGTTACGCAGGGGCTGGAAACACCATATATTTT. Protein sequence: CASSYAGAGNTIYF.

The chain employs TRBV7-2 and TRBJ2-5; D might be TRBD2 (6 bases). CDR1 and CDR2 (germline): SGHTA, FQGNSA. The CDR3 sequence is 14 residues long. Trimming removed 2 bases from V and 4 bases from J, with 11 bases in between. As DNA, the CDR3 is TGTGCCAGCAGCTTATCGCGGGGTCTAGAGACCCAGTACTTC. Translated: CASSLSRGLETQYF. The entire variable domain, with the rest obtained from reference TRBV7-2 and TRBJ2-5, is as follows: GAGVSQSPSNKVTEKGKDVELRCDPISGHTALYWYRQSLGQGLEFLIYFQGNSAPDKSGLPSDRFSAERTGGSVSTLTIQRTQQEDSAVYLCASSLSRGLETQYFGPGTRLLVL.

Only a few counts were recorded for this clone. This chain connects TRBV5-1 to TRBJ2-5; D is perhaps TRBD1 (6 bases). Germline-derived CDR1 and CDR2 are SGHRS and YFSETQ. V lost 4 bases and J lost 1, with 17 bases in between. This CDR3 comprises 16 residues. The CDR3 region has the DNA TGCGCCAGCAGCCCTATAGGGGCAGGGGTCCAAGAGACCCAGTACTTC. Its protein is CASSPIGAGVQETQYF.

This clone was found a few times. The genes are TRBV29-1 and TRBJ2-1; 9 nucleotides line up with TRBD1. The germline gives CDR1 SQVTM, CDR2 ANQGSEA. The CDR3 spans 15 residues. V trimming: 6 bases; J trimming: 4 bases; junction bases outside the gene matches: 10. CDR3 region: CSVEIGTGLYNEQFF. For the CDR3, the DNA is TGCAGCGTGGAAATCGGGACAGGGCTATACAATGAGCAGTTCTTC.

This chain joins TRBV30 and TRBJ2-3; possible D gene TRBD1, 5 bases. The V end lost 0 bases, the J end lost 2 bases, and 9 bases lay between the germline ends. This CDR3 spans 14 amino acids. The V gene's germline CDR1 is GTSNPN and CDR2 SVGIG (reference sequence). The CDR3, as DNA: TGTGCCTGGAGTGTATCCAGGGTCACAGATACGCAGTATTTT. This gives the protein CAWSVSRVTDTQYF.

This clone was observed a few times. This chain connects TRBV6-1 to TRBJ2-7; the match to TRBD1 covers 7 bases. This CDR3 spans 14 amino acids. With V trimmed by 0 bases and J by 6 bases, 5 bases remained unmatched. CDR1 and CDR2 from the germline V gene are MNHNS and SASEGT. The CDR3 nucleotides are TGTGCCAGCAGTGAAGCAGGGGGCCAGTTCGAGCAGTACTTC. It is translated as CASSEAGGQFEQYF.

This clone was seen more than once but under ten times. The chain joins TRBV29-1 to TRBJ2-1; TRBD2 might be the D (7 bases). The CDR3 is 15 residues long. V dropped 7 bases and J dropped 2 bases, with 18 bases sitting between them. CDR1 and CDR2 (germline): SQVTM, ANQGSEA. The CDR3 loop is CSALKGGGTYNEQFF. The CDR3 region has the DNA TGCAGCGCCCTCAAGGGCGGGGGCACCTACAATGAGCAGTTCTTC.

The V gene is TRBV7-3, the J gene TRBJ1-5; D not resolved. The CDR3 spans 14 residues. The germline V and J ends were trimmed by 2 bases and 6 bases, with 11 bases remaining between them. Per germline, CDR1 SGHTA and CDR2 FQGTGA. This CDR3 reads CASSLVVVGQPQHF. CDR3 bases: TGTGCCAGCAGCTTAGTCGTGGTCGGTCAGCCCCAGCATTTT.

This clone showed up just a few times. CDR3 nucleotides: TGTGCCAGCAGGGATTTTAGCGTTGGGTTCGATGAGCAGTTCTTC. Its translation: CASRDFSVGFDEQFF. This chain uses TRBV7-2 with TRBJ2-1; D is perhaps TRBD2 (5 bases). V shed 6 bases and J shed 8 bases, with 20 bases lying between them. This CDR3 is built from 15 residues. Germline V gene sequence: CDR1 SGHTA, CDR2 FQGNSA.

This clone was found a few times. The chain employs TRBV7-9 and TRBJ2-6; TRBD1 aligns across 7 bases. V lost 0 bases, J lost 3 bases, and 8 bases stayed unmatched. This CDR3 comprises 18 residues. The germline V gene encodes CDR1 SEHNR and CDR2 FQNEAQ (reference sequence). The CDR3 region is CASSLARTGPGGANVLTF. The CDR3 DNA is TGTGCCAGCAGCTTAGCCCGGACAGGCCCAGGTGGGGCCAACGTCCTGACTTTC.

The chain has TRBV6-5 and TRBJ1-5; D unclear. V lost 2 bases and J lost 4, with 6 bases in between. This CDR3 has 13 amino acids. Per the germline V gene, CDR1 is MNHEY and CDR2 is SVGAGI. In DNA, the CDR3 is TGTGCCAGCAGTTACCTCAGGAATCAGCCCCAGCATTTT. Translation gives CASSYLRNQPQHF.

The chain's CDR3 is CASSLVAGPSSYEQYF. In nucleotides, the CDR3 is TGCGCCAGCAGCTTGGTTGCAGGCCCGAGCTCCTACGAGCAGTACTTC. This chain connects TRBV5-1 to TRBJ2-7; no reliable D call. Germline lookup yields CDR1 SGHRS and CDR2 YFSETQ. The CDR3 runs 16 residues. Trimming stripped 0 bases from V and 0 bases from J, with 13 bases between.

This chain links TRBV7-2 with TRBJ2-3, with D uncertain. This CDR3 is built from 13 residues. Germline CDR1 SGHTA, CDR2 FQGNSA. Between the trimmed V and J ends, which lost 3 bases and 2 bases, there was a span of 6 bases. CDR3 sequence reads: CASSLRPTDTQYF. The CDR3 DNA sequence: TGTGCCAGCAGCTTGAGGCCCACAGATACGCAGTATTTT.

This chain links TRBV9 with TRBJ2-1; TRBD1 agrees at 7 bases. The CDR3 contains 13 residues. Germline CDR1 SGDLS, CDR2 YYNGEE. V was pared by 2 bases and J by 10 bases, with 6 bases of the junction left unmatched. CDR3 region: CASSVDRRREQFF. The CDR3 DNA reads TGTGCCAGCAGCGTGGACAGGCGCAGGGAGCAGTTCTTC.

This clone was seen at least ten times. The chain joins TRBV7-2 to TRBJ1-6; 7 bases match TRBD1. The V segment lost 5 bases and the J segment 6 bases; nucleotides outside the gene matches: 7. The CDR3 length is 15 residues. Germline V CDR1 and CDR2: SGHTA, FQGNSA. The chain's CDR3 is CASSQGQAPNSPLHF. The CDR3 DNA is TGTGCCAGCAGCCAAGGACAGGCTCCTAATTCACCCCTCCACTTT.

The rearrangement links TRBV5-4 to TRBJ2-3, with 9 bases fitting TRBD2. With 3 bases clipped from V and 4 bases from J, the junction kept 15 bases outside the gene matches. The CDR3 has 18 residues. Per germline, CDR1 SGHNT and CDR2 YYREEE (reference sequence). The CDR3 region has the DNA TGTGCCAGCAGCTCCGAGGCGTTGCGGGGGGGCCGTGCAGATACGCAGTATTTT. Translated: CASSSEALRGGRADTQYF.

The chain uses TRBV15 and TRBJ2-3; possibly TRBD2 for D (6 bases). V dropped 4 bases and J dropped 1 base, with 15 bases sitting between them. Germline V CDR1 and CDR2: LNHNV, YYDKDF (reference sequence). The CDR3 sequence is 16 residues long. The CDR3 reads CATSKAKGGRTDTQYF. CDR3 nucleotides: TGTGCCACCAGCAAGGCGAAAGGAGGGCGCACAGATACGCAGTATTTT.

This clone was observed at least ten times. CDR3 coding DNA: TGTGCCAGCAGCTTAATTAACGGTGCAGGGACCCAGTACTTC. This sequence encodes CASSLINGAGTQYF. This chain joins TRBV7-3 and TRBJ2-5; D uncertain. Germline assignment: CDR1 SGHTA and CDR2 FQGTGA. V was clipped by 1 base and J by 7 bases, with 13 bases between them. The CDR3 runs 14 residues.

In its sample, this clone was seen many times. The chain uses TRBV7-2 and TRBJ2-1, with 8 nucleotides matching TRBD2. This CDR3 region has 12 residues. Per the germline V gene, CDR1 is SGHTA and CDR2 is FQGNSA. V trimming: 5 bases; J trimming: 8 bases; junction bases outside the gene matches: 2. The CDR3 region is CASSELADEQFF. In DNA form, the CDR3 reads TGTGCCAGCAGCGAACTAGCGGATGAGCAGTTCTTC.

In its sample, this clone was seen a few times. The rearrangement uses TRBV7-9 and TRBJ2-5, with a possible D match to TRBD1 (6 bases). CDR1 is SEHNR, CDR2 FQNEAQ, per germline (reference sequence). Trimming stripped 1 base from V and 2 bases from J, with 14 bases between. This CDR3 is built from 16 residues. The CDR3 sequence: CASSLDLQGRQETQYF. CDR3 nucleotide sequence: TGTGCCAGCAGCTTAGACCTACAGGGTAGGCAAGAGACCCAGTACTTC.